The T cell receptor (beta chain) described here comes from a study of OX40 agonist ivuxolimab in advanced cancers. Assay: immunoSEQ multiplex PCR; the TCRdb copy retains only in-frame clones and omits some. The profile shows tens of thousands of clones, 94% of them singletons. V was cut by 3 bases and J by 8 bases, with 10 bases left in between. In germline, CDR1 is MGHDK, CDR2 SYGVNS. This CDR3 region has 12 residues. The TCR sequence derives from an adult with an advanced solid tumor such as melanoma, head and neck, liver or kidney cancer. The rearrangement joins TRBV25-1 to TRBJ1-2; D unresolved. The sample was CD4+ or CD8+ T cells sorted from blood, taken in a trial of the OX40 agonist ivuxolimab. The CDR3 DNA reads TGTGCCAGCAGTGATTCTGGTAGGGGCTACACCTTC. Translation gives CASSDSGRGYTF.